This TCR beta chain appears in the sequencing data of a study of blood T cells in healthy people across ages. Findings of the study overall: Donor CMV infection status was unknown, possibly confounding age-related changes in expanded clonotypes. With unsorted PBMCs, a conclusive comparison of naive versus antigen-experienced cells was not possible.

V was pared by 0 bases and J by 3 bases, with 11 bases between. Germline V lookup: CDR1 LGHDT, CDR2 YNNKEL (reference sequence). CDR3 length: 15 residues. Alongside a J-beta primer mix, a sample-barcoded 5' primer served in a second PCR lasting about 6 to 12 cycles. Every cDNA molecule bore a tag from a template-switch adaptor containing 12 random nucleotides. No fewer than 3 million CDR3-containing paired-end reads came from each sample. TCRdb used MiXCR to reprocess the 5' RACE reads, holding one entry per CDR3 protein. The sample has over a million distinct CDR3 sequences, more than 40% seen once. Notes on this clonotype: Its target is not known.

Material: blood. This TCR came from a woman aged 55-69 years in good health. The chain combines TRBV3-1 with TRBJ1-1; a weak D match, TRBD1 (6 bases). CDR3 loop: CASSQDMGAYTEAFF. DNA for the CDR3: TGTGCCAGCAGCCAAGATATGGGGGCGTACACTGAAGCTTTCTTT.